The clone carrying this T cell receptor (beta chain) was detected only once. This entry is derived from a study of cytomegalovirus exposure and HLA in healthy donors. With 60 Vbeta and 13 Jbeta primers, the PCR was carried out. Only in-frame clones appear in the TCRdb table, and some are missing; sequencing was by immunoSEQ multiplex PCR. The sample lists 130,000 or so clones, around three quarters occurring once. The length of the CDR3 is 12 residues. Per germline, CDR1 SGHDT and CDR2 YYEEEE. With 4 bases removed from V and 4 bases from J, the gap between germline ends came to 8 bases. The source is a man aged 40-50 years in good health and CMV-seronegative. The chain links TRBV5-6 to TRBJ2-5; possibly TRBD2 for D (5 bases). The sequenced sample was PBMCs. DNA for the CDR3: TGTGCCAGCAGCCGAGGAGGAGAGACCCAGTACTTC. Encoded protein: CASSRGGETQYF.